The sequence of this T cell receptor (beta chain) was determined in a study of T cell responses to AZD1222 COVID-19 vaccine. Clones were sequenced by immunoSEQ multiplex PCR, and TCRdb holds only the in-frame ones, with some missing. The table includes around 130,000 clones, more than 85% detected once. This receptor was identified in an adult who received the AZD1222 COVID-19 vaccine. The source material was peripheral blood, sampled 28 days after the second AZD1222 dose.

Here the CDR3 DNA reads TGTGCCAGCAGCGCCGCCGGGACCAGCCACCGTTGGGGCTACACCTTC. It yields the protein CASSAAGTSHRWGYTF. The chain combines TRBV9 with TRBJ1-2; D might be TRBD1 (5 bases). This CDR3 spans 16 amino acids. V was trimmed by 3 bases and J by 8 bases, leaving 23 bases between them. CDR1 is SGDLS and CDR2 is YYNGEE in the germline V gene.